This entry concerns a single T cell receptor (beta chain). CD8 cells classed as naive were CD45RO-negative and positively selected for CCR7, excluding terminally differentiated effector memory CD45RA+ cells. Sequenced by immunoSEQ multiplex PCR; TCRdb stores in-frame clones only, minus some. The repertoire holds roughly 1,800,000 clones, roughly 94% seen once, with 1% to 1.5% in the top ten. Germline V gives CDR1 MGHDK, CDR2 SYGVNS. V lost 6 bases and J lost 1; bases outside the gene matches: 4. The CDR3 spans 14 residues. This entry is derived from a study of shared clonotypes between healthy human individuals.

The chain employs TRBV25-1 and TRBJ1-2; 8 nucleotides agree with TRBD1. This TCR derives from a man aged 18 to 30 in good health. Sequencing input: naive CD8+ T cells sorted from blood. CDR3 nucleotide sequence: TGTGCCAGCAGCTTACAGGGGGTTAACTATGGCTACACCTTC. Amino acids: CASSLQGVNYGYTF.